The 8 T cell receptor beta chains below come from one sample, sequenced in a study of identical twins' blood T cells. TCRdb re-called the 5' RACE reads with MiXCR, one entry per CDR3 protein. The data contain around 380,000 distinct CDR3 sequences, 28% of them singletons. The sample comprised PBMCs. Receptor source: a woman between 18 and 55 years old in good health.

This clonotype was picked up a small number of times. The genes are TRBV4-3 and TRBJ1-2; TRBD1 matches at 9 bases. The CDR3 consists of 15 residues. Germline values: CDR1 LGHNA, CDR2 YSLEER. V shed 5 bases and J 6 bases; nucleotides not matched to a gene: 10. CDR3 DNA sequence: TGCGCCAGCAGCATAAACGGACAGGGGAGAGATGGCTACACCTTC. It codes for CASSINGQGRDGYTF.

This clonotype was detected many times. The CDR3 here is CSVAKEDSQPQHF. The CDR3 region has the DNA TGCAGCGTTGCAAAGGAGGATAGTCAGCCCCAGCATTTT. J is TRBJ1-5 and V is TRBV29-1, with D hard to call. The CDR3 spans 13 residues. Per the germline V gene, CDR1 is SQVTM and CDR2 is ANQGSEA. Between the trimmed V and J ends, which lost 4 bases and 6 bases, there was a span of 13 bases.

This clonotype was seen a handful of times. This chain uses TRBV6-6 with TRBJ2-3; 14 nucleotides align to TRBD2. The length of the CDR3 is 17 residues. Trimming at V came to 5 bases and at J to 4 bases, leaving 8 bases not matched to a gene. The V gene's germline CDR1 is MNHNY and CDR2 SVGAGI (reference sequence). This chain's CDR3 is CASSPGTSGSGADTQYF. CDR3 DNA sequence: TGTGCCAGCAGTCCCGGGACTAGCGGGAGTGGAGCAGATACGCAGTATTTT.

A word on this clonotype: It may be a read error: a sequence one base away is much more abundant. The CDR3 region is CASSLEGRWRVGYTF. CDR3 DNA sequence: TGTGCCAGCAGCTTAGAAGGCAGGTGGCGCGTTGGCTACACCTTC. The chain recombines TRBV11-2 with TRBJ1-2, with D unclear. The CDR3 runs 15 residues. Germline V gene lookup returns CDR1 SGHAT and CDR2 FQNNGV. V was cut by 0 bases and J by 7 bases, with 15 bases left in between.

The CDR3 DNA reads TGTGCCAGCAGCTCCTACAGGGGAAGAGGCTACAATGAGCAGTTCTTC. Amino acids: CASSSYRGRGYNEQFF. J is TRBJ2-1 and V is TRBV7-2, with 7 bases aligning to TRBD1. The CDR3 is made up of 16 amino acids. V trimming: 4 bases; J trimming: 3 bases; junction bases outside the gene matches: 9. From germline, CDR1 is SGHTA and CDR2 FQGNSA.

The chain joins TRBV6-6 to TRBJ1-2; D is ambiguous. CDR1 and CDR2 (germline): MNHNY, SVGAGI (reference sequence). The CDR3 length is 15 residues. V was shortened by 1 base and J by 4 bases, with 13 bases between the two germline ends. CDR3 nucleotide sequence: TGTGCCAGCAGTTACTTGGCCGAGACCCTCTATGGCTACACCTTC. Protein product: CASSYLAETLYGYTF.

This chain connects TRBV4-3 to TRBJ2-1; D gene ambiguous. CDR1 and CDR2 from the germline V gene are LGHNA and YSLEER. V lost 4 bases and J 6 bases, leaving 10 bases between the germline ends. The CDR3 is 13 amino acids. The CDR3 DNA sequence: TGCGCCAGCAGCCCAGCACCGGGCAATGAGCAGTTCTTC. Amino acid sequence: CASSPAPGNEQFF.

This clonotype was recorded a few times. The V call is TRBV5-1, the J call TRBJ2-1; 8 bases are a match to TRBD1. V lost 0 bases, J lost 8 bases, and 7 bases stayed unmatched. The CDR3 consists of 15 residues. Germline values: CDR1 SGHRS, CDR2 YFSETQ. CDR3 in amino acids: CASSLDGQGWDEQFF. The DNA for the CDR3 is TGCGCCAGCAGCTTGGACGGACAGGGTTGGGATGAGCAGTTCTTC.